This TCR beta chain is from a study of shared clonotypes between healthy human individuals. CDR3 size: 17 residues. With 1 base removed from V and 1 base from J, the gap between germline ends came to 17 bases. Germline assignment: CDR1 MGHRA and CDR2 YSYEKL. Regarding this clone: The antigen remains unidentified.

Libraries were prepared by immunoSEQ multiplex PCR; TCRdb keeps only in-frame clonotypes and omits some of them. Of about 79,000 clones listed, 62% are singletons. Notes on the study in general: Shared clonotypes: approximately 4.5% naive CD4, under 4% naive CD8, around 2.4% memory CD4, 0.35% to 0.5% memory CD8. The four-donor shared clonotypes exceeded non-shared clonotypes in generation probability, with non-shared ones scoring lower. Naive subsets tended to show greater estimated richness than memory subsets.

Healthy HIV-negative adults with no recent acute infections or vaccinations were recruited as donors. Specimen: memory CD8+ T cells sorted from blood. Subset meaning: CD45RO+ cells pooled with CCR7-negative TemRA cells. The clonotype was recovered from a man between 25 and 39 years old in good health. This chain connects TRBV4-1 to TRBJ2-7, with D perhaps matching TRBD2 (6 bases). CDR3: CASSQALLAEVSYEQYF. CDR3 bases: TGCGCCAGCAGCCAAGCTTTATTAGCGGAGGTTTCCTACGAGCAGTACTTC.